Shown below are 13 T cell receptor beta chains from a single sample sequenced in a study of OX40 agonist ivuxolimab in advanced cancers. Generated by immunoSEQ multiplex PCR, the TCRdb table keeps only in-frame clones and is missing some. The table shows 70,000 or so clones, with around four fifths occurring only once. Sequenced material: CD4+ or CD8+ T cells sorted from blood, taken in a trial of the OX40 agonist ivuxolimab. All receptors derive from an adult with an advanced solid tumor such as melanoma, head and neck, liver or kidney cancer.

This rearrangement joins TRBV28 to TRBJ1-1; TRBD1 agrees at 8 bases. Per the germline V gene, CDR1 is MDHEN and CDR2 is SYDVKM. V lost 1 base to trimming and J lost 2 bases; unmatched junction nucleotides: 6. This CDR3 has 16 amino acids. The CDR3, as DNA: TGTGCCAGCAGTTTATTGCTGACAGGGGAAAACACTGAAGCTTTCTTT. Its protein product is CASSLLLTGENTEAFF.

The J gene is TRBJ2-3, the V gene TRBV4-1; D perhaps matches TRBD2 (6 bases). From germline, CDR1 is MGHRA and CDR2 YSYEKL. The CDR3 loop spans 17 amino acids. The germline V and J ends were trimmed by 4 bases and 0 bases, with 17 bases remaining between them. In DNA form, the CDR3 reads TGCGCCAGCAGCCGCTTACGGCTAGCGAGTAGCACAGATACGCAGTATTTT. It yields the protein CASSRLRLASSTDTQYF.

This clone was found once. Other DNA sequences in this sample translate to the same CDR3. V is TRBV6-1 and J is TRBJ1-5; D uncertain. The CDR3 contains 14 residues. Germline V lookup: CDR1 MNHNS, CDR2 SASEGT. V was clipped by 2 bases and J by 4 bases, with 9 bases between them. The CDR3: CASSERLGNQPQHF. The CDR3 nucleotides are TGTGCCAGCAGTGAAAGATTAGGGAATCAGCCCCAGCATTTT.

This clone turned up a few times. The chain couples TRBV10-3 to TRBJ1-2, with 7 bases matching TRBD1. The CDR3 sequence is 14 residues long. V was pared by 2 bases and J by 6 bases, with 6 bases of the junction left unmatched. Germline V CDR1 and CDR2: ENHRY, SYGVKD. The chain's CDR3 is CAISEIDREDGYTF. In nucleotides, the CDR3 is TGTGCCATCAGTGAGATCGACAGGGAGGATGGCTACACCTTC.

The sample holds one count of this clone. The chain carries TRBV25-1 and TRBJ2-2, with TRBD2 matching 13 bases. With V trimmed by 7 bases and J by 0 bases, 5 bases remained unmatched. The germline V gene has CDR1 MGHDK and CDR2 SYGVNS. This CDR3 contains 17 residues. The CDR3 bases are TGTGCCAGCACGGTGGGACTAGCGGGGACGAACACCGGGGAGCTGTTTTTT. This sequence encodes CASTVGLAGTNTGELFF.

Concerning this clone itself: The limits of the CDR3 on the DNA are not certain, so only TCRdb's listed CDR3 is given. The chain joins TRBV21-1 to TRBJ2-6; TRBD2 is taken as the D call from the table, unchecked against the DNA. TRBV21-1 is a pseudogene. The CDR3 is 18 residues long, ends included. CDR3: CASSKLVAGGSGANVLTF.

V and J are TRBV5-5 and TRBJ1-4, with 7 bases lining up with TRBD1. The V segment lost 1 base and the J segment 4 bases; nucleotides outside the gene matches: 1. The CDR3 has 14 residues. In germline, CDR1 is SGHKS, CDR2 YYEKEE (reference sequence). The CDR3 protein is CASSLRQGNEKLFF. The CDR3 region has the DNA TGTGCCAGCAGCTTGCGACAGGGTAATGAAAAACTGTTTTTT.

About this clone itself: This sample also contains other DNA sequences that code for the same CDR3. The CDR3 protein is CASSLSSYEQYF. CDR3 coding DNA: TGTGCCAGCAGCCTGAGCTCCTACGAGCAGTACTTC. This sequence joins TRBV7-2 and TRBJ2-7; unclear D gene. V lost 5 bases and J 0 bases, leaving 5 bases between the germline ends. This CDR3 comprises 12 residues. CDR1 and CDR2 from the germline V gene are SGHTA and FQGNSA.

V is TRBV19 and J is TRBJ2-7; 7 bases line up with TRBD2. V shed 4 bases and J 1 base; nucleotides not matched to a gene: 7. Germline CDR1 LNHDA, CDR2 SQIVND (reference sequence). CDR3 length: 15 residues. The CDR3 nucleotides read TGTGCCAGTAGTACACAGACTAGCAGTTCCTACGAGCAGTACTTC. Encoded protein: CASSTQTSSSYEQYF. The whole variable domain, filled in from reference TRBV19 and TRBJ2-7, reads DGGITQSPKYLFRKEGQNVTLSCEQNLNHDAMYWYRQDPGQGLRLIYYSQIVNDFQKGDIAEGYSVSREKKESFPLTVTSAQKNPTAFYLCASSTQTSSSYEQYFGPGTRLTVT.

This chain uses TRBV9 with TRBJ2-1; TRBD2 agrees at 10 bases. The CDR3 totals 15 residues. Germline assignment: CDR1 SGDLS and CDR2 YYNGEE. V trimming: 3 bases; J trimming: 8 bases; junction bases outside the gene matches: 8. The CDR3 DNA reads as TGTGCCAGCAGCGCCGGGACTAGCGTCCATGATGAGCAGTTCTTC. Amino acid sequence: CASSAGTSVHDEQFF.

The chain couples TRBV6-4 to TRBJ2-2; 7 nucleotides align to TRBD1. Per germline, CDR1 MRHNA and CDR2 SNTAGT. This CDR3 has 14 residues. V lost 5 bases, J lost 4 bases, and 4 bases stayed unmatched. CDR3 amino acids: CASSQGQSTGELFF. Written as DNA, the CDR3 is TGTGCCAGCAGTCAGGGACAGAGCACCGGGGAGCTGTTTTTT.

The gene calls are TRBV7-2 and TRBJ2-1; no reliable D call. V shed 4 bases and J shed 7 bases, with 11 bases lying between them. The germline gives CDR1 SGHTA, CDR2 FQGNSA. This CDR3 spans 13 amino acids. The CDR3 DNA follows: TGTGCCAGCAGCTCCCTCGGCAATAATGAGCAGTTCTTC. Protein sequence: CASSSLGNNEQFF.

This clone was counted a single time. The gene calls are TRBV29-1 and TRBJ1-2, with no clear D. CDR3 size: 12 residues. Germline V gene lookup returns CDR1 SQVTM and CDR2 ANQGSEA. V was shortened by 2 bases and J by 8 bases, with 12 bases between the two germline ends. The CDR3 coding sequence is TGCAGCGTTGAATTACATCTGCCGGGCTACACCTTC. The encoded protein is CSVELHLPGYTF.